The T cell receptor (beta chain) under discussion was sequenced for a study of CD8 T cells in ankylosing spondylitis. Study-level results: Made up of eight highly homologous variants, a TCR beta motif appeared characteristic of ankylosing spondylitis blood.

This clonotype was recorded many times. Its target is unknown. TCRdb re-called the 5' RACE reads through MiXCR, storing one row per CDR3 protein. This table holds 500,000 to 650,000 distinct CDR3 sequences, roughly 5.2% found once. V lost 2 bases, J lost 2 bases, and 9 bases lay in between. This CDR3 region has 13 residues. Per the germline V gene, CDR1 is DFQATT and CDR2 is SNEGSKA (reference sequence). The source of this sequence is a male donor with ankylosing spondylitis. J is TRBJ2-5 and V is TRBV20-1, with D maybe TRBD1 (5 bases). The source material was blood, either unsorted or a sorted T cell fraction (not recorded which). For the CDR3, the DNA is TGCAGTGCTAGAAGTGACAGACAAGAGACCCAGTACTTC. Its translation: CSARSDRQETQYF.